This TCR beta chain was identified in a study of spatial heterogeneity in lung cancer (dated by TCRdb to about 2019). With regard to the full study: Beta-chain transcripts were consistently detected in greater numbers than alpha-chain transcripts, which likely reflects a higher abundance of beta-chain transcripts. In the raw uncorrected reads, each unique combination of TCR and UMI appeared on average more than ten times. The study quantitatively compared TCR alpha and beta repertoires across multiple tumor regions, matched nontumor lung and blood in non-small cell lung cancer. Nonsynonymous mutation counts, determined by whole-exome sequencing of tumor tissue, were related to features of the TCR repertoire. Both alpha and beta chains were TCR-sequenced in 200 or so tumor regions, approximately 68 matched nontumor lung samples and around 50 PBMC samples obtained at surgery.

On this clonotype itself: Its antigen is currently not known. Base qualities are not recorded, but no much larger clone differs from it by a single base.

Points the paper makes about the study in general: Ubiquitous expanded tumor TCRs were found in blood more often at tumor resection than at routine follow-up. Confirming at a functional level the hypothesis that regional TCRs recognize regional mutations was considered to require additional single-cell paired TCR alpha and beta sequencing.

The library was produced with 5' RACE. TCRdb records NextSeq 500 as the sequencer. To allow correction of PCR and sequencing errors, the TCR library protocol tagged every TCR cDNA molecule with a unique molecular identifier. The study's own analysis went as follows. TCR identification, UMI-based error correction and CDR3 extraction were performed with Decombinator tools. TCRs above a frequency of 2 per 1,000, corresponding to the top 1% of the tumor frequency distribution, were defined as expanded. Rényi diversity was computed with the R vegan package after subsampling each repertoire 100 times to 5,000 TCRs. CDR3 similarity networks were constructed using string-kernel similarity of amino acid triplets, with links drawn between CDR3s whose pairwise similarity was above 0.82. The raw public data were reprocessed by TCRdb itself: fastp quality trimming at Q25, MiXCR clonotype calling, in-frame beta chains only. Each record represents a unique CDR3 protein, reported with the most common genes and DNA among its rows. For this entry, the V and J calls and clone size follow TCRdb and not the study's own pipeline. Present in this sample are around 63,000 distinct CDR3 sequences, approximately 6.3% of which were seen just once. The ten largest clones capture 14% to 15% of the sample.

The sample's time point label, in plain terms: sample taken at primary tumor resection. Donors were approximately 72 patients with early-stage, untreated non-small cell lung cancer from the lung TRACERx cohort. Whole RNA extracted from tumor and nontumor lung tissue, or from cryopreserved PBMC samples, was used for TCR sequencing without cell sorting. Only patients with enough RNA available from two or more tumor regions were chosen for TCR sequencing. The sequencing used PBMCs, collected at surgery. The sequence was collected from a female donor with early-stage non-small cell lung cancer.

CDR3 sequence: CASSQRQGNSGNTIYF. The bases read TGTGCCAGCAGCCAGAGGCAGGGGAACTCTGGAAACACCATATATTTT. In this chain, TRBV9 is recombined with TRBJ1-3; TRBD1 might be the D gene, on 6 matching bases. Between the V and J ends, shortened by 4 bases and 0 bases respectively, the junction contains 14 bases. The germline V gene supplies CDR1 SGDLS and CDR2 YYNGEE. The CDR3 contains 16 residues, cysteine and phenylalanine counted. Solely the CDR3 DNA is kept, with 48 bases framed from the first base.